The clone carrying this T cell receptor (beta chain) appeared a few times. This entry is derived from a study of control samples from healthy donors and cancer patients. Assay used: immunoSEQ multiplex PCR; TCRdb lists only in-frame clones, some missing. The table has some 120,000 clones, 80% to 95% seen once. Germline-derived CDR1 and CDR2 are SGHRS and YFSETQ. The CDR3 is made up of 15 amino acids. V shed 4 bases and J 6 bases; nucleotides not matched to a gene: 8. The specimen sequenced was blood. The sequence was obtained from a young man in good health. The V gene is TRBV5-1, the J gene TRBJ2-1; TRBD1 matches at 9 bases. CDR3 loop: CASSKGQGPPNEQFF. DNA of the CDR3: TGCGCCAGCAGCAAAGGACAGGGGCCACCCAATGAGCAGTTCTTC.